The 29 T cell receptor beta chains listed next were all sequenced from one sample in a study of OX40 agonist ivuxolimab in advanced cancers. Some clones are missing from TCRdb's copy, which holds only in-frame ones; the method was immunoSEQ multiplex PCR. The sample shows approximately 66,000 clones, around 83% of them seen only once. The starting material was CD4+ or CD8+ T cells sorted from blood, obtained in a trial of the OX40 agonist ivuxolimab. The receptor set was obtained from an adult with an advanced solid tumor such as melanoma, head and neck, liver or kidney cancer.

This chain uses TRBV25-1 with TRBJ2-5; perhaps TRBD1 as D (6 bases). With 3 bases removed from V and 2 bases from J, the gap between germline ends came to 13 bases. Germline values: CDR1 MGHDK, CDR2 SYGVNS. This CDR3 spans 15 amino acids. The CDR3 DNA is TGTGCCAGCAGTGACCCCCGAAGGGGGCAAGAGACCCAGTACTTC. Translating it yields CASSDPRRGQETQYF. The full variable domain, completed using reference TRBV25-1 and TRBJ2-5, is EADIYQTPRYLVIGTGKKITLECSQTMGHDKMYWYQQDPGMELHLIHYSYGVNSTEKGDLSSESTVSRIRTEHFPLTLESARPSHTSQYLCASSDPRRGQETQYFGPGTRLLVL.

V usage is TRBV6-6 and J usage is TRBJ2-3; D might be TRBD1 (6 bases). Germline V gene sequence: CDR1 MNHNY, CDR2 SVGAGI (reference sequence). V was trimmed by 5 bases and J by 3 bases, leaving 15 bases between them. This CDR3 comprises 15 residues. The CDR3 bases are TGTGCCAGCAGTGGCTCGGGGACACAGACAGATACGCAGTATTTT. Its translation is CASSGSGTQTDTQYF.

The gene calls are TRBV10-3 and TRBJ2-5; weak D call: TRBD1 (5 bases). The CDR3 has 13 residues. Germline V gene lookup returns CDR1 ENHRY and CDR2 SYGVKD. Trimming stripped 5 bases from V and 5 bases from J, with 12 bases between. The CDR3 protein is CAISIQAGETQYF. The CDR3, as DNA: TGTGCCATCAGTATACAGGCAGGGGAGACCCAGTACTTC.

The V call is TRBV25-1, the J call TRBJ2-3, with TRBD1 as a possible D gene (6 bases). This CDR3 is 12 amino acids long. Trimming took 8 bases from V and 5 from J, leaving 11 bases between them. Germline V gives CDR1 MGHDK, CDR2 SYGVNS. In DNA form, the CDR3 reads TGTGCCAGCGGCAGGGGCTTAGATACGCAGTATTTT. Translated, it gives CASGRGLDTQYF.

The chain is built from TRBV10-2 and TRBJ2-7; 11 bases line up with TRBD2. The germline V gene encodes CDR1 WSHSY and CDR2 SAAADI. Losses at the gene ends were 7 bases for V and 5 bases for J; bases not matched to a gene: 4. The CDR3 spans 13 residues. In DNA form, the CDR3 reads TGCGCCAGCACCCTAGCGGGGGGCGACGAGCAGTACTTC. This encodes CASTLAGGDEQYF.

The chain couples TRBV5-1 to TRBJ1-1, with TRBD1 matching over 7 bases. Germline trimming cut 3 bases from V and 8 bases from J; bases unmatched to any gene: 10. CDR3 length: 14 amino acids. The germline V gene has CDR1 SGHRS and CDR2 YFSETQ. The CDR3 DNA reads TGCGCCAGCAGCTCACGAACAGGGGTCGGAGAAGCTTTCTTT. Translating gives CASSSRTGVGEAFF. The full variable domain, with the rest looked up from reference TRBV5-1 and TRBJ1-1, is KAGVTQTPRYLIKTRGQQVTLSCSPISGHRSVSWYQQTPGQGLQFLFEYFSETQRNKGNFPGRFSGRQFSNSRSEMNVSTLELGDSALYLCASSSRTGVGEAFFGQGTRLTVV.

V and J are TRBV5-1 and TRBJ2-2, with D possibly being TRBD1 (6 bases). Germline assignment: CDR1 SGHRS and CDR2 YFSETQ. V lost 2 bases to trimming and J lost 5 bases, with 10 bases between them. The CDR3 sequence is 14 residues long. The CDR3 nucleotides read TGCGCCAGCAGCTTAGCTACAGGGACCGGGGAGCTGTTTTTT. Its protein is CASSLATGTGELFF.

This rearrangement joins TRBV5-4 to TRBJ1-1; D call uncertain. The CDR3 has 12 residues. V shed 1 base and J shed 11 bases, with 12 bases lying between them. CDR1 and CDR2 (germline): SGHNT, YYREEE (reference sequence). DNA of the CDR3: TGTGCCAGCAGCTTGCGCCTTCAACCGGCTTTCTTT. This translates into CASSLRLQPAFF. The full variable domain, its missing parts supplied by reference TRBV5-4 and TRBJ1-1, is ETGVTQSPTHLIKTRGQQVTLRCSSQSGHNTVSWYQQALGQGPQFIFQYYREEENGRGNFPPRFSGLQFPNYSSELNVNALELDDSALYLCASSLRLQPAFFGQGTRLTVV.

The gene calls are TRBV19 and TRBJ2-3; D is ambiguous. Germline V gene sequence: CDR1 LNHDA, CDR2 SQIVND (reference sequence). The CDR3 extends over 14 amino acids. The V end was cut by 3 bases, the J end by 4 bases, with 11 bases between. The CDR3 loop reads CASSISPRADTQYF. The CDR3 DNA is TGTGCCAGTAGTATCTCGCCCCGGGCAGATACGCAGTATTTT.

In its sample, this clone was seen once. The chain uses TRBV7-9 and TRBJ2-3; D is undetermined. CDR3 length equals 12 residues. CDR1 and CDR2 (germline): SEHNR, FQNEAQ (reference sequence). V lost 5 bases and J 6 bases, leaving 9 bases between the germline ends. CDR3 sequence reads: CASSPLRDTQYF. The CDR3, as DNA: TGTGCCAGCAGCCCATTACGGGATACGCAGTATTTT.

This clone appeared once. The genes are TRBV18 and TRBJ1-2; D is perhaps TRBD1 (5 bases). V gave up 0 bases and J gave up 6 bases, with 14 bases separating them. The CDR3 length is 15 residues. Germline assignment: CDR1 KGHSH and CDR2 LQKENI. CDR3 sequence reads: CASSPPRQPGDGYTF. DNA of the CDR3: TGTGCCAGCTCACCACCCAGACAGCCTGGAGATGGCTACACCTTC.

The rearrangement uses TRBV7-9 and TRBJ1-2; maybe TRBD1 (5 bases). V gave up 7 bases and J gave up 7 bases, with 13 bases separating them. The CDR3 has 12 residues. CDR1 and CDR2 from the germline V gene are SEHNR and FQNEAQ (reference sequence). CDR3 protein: CASNRGAGGYTF. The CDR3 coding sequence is TGTGCCAGCAACCGCGGGGCGGGTGGCTACACCTTC.

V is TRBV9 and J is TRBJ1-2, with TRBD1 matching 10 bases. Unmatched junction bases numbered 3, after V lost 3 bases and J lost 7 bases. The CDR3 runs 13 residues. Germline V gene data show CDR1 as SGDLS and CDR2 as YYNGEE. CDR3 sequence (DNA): TGTGCCAGCAGCGATGGGACAGGGGCTGGCTACACCTTC. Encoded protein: CASSDGTGAGYTF.

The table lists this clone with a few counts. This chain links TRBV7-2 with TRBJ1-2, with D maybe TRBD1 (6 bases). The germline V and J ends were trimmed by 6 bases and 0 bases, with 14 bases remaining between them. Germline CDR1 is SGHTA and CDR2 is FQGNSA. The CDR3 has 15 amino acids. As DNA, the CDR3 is TGTGCCAGCAGTTCTAGACAGGCAGCTAACTATGGCTACACCTTC. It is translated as CASSSRQAANYGYTF. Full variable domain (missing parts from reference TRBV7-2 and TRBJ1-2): GAGVSQSPSNKVTEKGKDVELRCDPISGHTALYWYRQSLGQGLEFLIYFQGNSAPDKSGLPSDRFSAERTGGSVSTLTIQRTQQEDSAVYLCASSSRQAANYGYTFGSGTRLTVV.

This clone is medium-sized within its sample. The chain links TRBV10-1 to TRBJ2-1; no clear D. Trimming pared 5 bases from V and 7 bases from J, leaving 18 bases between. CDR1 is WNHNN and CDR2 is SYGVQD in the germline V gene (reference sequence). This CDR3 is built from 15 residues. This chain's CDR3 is CASSQVSKDKNEQFF. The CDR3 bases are TGCGCCAGCAGTCAGGTCTCCAAAGACAAAAATGAGCAGTTCTTC.

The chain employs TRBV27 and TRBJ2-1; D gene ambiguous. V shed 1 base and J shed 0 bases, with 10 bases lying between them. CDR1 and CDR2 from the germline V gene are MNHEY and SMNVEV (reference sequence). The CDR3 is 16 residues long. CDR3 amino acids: CASSLLGRSSYNEQFF. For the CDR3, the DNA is TGTGCCAGCAGTTTATTGGGCAGGAGCTCCTACAATGAGCAGTTCTTC.

CDR3 amino acids: CASSSPGTKTYEQYF. CDR3 nucleotide sequence: TGTGCCAGCAGCTCGCCCGGGACCAAAACCTACGAGCAGTACTTC. This chain connects TRBV7-9 to TRBJ2-7; D tentatively fits TRBD1 or TRBD2 (5 bases each). V lost 4 bases and J 2 bases, leaving 15 bases between the germline ends. Germline V gives CDR1 SEHNR, CDR2 FQNEAQ (reference sequence). The CDR3 spans 15 residues.

The CDR3 loop reads CASSPQLGQVNYGYTF. DNA of the CDR3: TGTGCCAGCAGTCCCCAGCTGGGACAGGTAAACTATGGCTACACCTTC. This chain connects TRBV27 to TRBJ1-2, with TRBD1 matching 8 bases. With V trimmed by 5 bases and J by 2 bases, 10 bases remained unmatched. The CDR3 runs 16 residues. Germline V gene lookup returns CDR1 MNHEY and CDR2 SMNVEV (reference sequence).

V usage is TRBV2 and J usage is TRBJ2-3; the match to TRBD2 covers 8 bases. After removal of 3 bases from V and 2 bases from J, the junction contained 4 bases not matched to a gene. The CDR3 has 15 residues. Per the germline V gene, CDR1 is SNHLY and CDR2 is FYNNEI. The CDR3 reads CASSDNGLATDTQYF. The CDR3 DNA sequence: TGTGCCAGCAGTGATAACGGACTAGCCACAGATACGCAGTATTTT.

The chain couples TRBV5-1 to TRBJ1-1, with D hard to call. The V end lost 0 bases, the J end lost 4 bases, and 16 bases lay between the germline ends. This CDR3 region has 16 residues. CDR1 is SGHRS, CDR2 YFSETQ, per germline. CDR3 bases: TGCGCCAGCAGCTTGGGGTCAGTAAACCGTCGCACTGAAGCTTTCTTT. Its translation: CASSLGSVNRRTEAFF.

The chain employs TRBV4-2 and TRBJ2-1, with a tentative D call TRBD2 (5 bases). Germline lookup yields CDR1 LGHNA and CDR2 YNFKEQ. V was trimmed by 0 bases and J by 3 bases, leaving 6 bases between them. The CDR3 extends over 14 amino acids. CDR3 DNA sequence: TGTGCCAGCAGCCAAGACGGGAACTACAATGAGCAGTTCTTC. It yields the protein CASSQDGNYNEQFF.

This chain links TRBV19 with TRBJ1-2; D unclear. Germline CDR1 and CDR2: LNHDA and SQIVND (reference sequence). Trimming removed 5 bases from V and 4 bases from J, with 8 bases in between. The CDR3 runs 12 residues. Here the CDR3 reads CASSSLPYGYTF. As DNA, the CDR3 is TGTGCCAGTAGTTCTCTCCCCTATGGCTACACCTTC.

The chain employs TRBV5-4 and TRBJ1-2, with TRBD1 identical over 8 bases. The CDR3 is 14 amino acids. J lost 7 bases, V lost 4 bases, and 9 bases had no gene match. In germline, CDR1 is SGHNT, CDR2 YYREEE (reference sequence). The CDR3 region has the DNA TGTGCCAGCAGCCCCCGGACAGGGTTAAGTGGCTACACCTTC. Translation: CASSPRTGLSGYTF.

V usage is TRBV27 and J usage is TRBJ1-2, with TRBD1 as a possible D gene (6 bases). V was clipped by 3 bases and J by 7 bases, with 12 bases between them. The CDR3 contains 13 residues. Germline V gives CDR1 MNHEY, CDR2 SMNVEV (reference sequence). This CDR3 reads CASSFTGLSGYTF. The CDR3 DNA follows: TGTGCCAGCAGTTTTACAGGGTTGAGTGGCTACACCTTC.

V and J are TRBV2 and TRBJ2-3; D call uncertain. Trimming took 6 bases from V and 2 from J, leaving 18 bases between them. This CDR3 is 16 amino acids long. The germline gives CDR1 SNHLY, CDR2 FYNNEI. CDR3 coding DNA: TGTGCCAGCAGCGACCGTAGGTTCAGGACCACAGATACGCAGTATTTT. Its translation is CASSDRRFRTTDTQYF.

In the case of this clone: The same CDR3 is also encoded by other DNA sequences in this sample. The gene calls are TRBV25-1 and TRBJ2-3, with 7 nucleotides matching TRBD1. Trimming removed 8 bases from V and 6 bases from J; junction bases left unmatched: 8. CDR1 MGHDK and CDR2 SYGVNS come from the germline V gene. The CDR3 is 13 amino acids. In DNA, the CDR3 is TGTGCCAGCGCCACAGGGGATACGGATACGCAGTATTTT. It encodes CASATGDTDTQYF. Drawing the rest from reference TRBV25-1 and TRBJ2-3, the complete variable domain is EADIYQTPRYLVIGTGKKITLECSQTMGHDKMYWYQQDPGMELHLIHYSYGVNSTEKGDLSSESTVSRIRTEHFPLTLESARPSHTSQYLCASATGDTDTQYFGPGTRLTVL.

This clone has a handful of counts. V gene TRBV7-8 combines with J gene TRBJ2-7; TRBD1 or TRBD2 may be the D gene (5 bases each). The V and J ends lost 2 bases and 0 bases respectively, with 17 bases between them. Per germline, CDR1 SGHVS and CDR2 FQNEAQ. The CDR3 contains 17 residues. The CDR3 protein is CASSLNTLRGDSYEQYF. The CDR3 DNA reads TGTGCCAGCAGCTTAAACACCCTACGAGGGGACTCCTACGAGCAGTACTTC. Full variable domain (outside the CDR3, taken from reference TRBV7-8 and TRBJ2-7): GAGVSQSPRYKVAKRGQDVALRCDPISGHVSLFWYQQALGQGPEFLTYFQNEAQLDKSGLPSDRFFAERPEGSVSTLKIQRTQQEDSAVYLCASSLNTLRGDSYEQYFGPGTRLTVT.

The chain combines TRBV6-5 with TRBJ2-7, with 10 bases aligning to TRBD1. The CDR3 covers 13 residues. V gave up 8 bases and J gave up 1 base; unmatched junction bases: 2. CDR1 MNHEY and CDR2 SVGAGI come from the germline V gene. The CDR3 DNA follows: TGTGCCAGCGGGGACAGGGGATCCTACGAGCAGTACTTC. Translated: CASGDRGSYEQYF.

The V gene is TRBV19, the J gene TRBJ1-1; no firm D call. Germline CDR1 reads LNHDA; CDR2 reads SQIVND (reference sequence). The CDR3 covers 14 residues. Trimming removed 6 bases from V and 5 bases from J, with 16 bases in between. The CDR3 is CASRNADRTTEAFF. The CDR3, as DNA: TGTGCCAGTAGAAACGCGGACCGGACGACTGAAGCTTTCTTT.